This T cell receptor (beta chain) was recorded in a study of molecular identifiers for immune sequencing clone quantification. Findings of the study overall: In CMV-specific effectors, clones above 20 copies held over 99% of molecules; naive, under 1%. Barcode sharing among identical TCR molecules could make large clones appear smaller.

Details on this clonotype: The antigen remains unidentified. A much larger clone lies one base from this, so it may be a read error. Given the absence of the conserved phenylalanine or tryptophan at the CDR3 end, a read error is likely.

The CDR3 contains 16 residues. CDR1 and CDR2 from the germline V gene are SGHRS and YFSETQ. Between the trimmed V and J ends, which lost 2 bases and 3 bases, there was a span of 16 bases. Bulk TCR libraries were made with methods that had been previously described and with listed TCR primers. MiXCR, applied by TCRdb to the PCR reads, yields one record per CDR3 protein. The profile shows more than 95,000 distinct CDR3 sequences, approximately 24% of them singletons. This TCR derives from a human donor in good health. Some libraries in this study had Jurkat cell RNA spiked in. The rearrangement links TRBV5-1 to TRBJ2-3; possibly TRBD2 for D (6 bases). Sequences were obtained from naive CD8+ T cells from blood, with Jurkat cell RNA spiked in. Subset noted: FACS-sorted CD8+CD4-CCR7+CD45RA+ naive T cells. The CDR3 nucleotides are TGCGCCAGCAGCTTCGGGGAGTGGAGGGTGACAGATACGCAGTATCTT. This codes for CASSFGEWRVTDTQYL.